Listed below are T cell receptor beta chains from one sample, sequenced in a study of shared clonotypes between healthy human individuals. Generated by immunoSEQ multiplex PCR, the TCRdb table keeps only in-frame clones and is missing some. This table has over 850,000 clones, more than 75% appearing once. The sequenced material came from memory CD4+ T cells from PBMCs. All receptors derive from a young man in good health. Some clones in this sample may be carry-over from other donors' samples. CDR3s include the opening cysteine and the closing phenylalanine or tryptophan. A D gene is named only where the DNA matches it firmly. Only some rows state a clone size, as once, few, many or a class for expanded clones.

TRBJ2-5 | . | . | TRBV30 | CAWSVLTAQETQYF | TGTGCCTGGAGTGTACTAACAGCCCAAGAGACCCAGTACTTC
TRBJ2-1 | . | TRBD1 | TRBV5-4 | CASSDSRQGRTEQFF | TGTGCCAGCAGCGACAGTAGACAGGGGAGGACTGAGCAGTTCTTC
TRBJ2-2 | . | . | TRBV28 | CASSSGATGELFF | TGTGCCAGCAGTTCCGGGGCCACCGGGGAGCTGTTTTTT
TRBJ1-4 | few | . | TRBV4-3 | CASSQESANEKLFF | TGCGCCAGCAGCCAAGAATCGGCTAATGAAAAACTGTTTTTT
TRBJ2-7 | . | TRBD1 | TRBV10-3 | CAISSSATGTGTYEQYF | TGTGCCATCAGTTCGTCTGCGACCGGGACAGGGACCTACGAGCAGTACTTC
TRBJ2-3 | . | . | TRBV28 | CASSLGRRGLIGEQYF | TGTGCCAGCAGTTTAGGTCGTCGGGGCTTAATAGGGGAGCAGTATTTT
TRBJ2-7 | . | . | TRBV5-1 | CASSLQGPYEQYF | TGCGCCAGCAGCTTGCAGGGCCCCTACGAGCAGTACTTC
TRBJ2-7 | . | TRBD1 | TRBV28 | CASSPWGTGRHEQYF | TGTGCCAGCAGTCCCTGGGGGACAGGTCGCCACGAGCAGTACTTC
TRBJ1-1 | . | TRBD1 | TRBV14 | CASTAMRGPTEAFF | TGTGCCAGCACCGCGATGAGGGGGCCTACTGAAGCTTTCTTT
TRBJ2-7 | . | TRBD2 | TRBV11-2 | CASSRRTSGDEQQYF | TGTGCCAGCAGCCGGAGGACTAGCGGAGATGAGCAGCAGTACTTC
TRBJ1-4 | . | TRBD1 | TRBV29-1 | CSVSRGLGEKLFF | TGCAGCGTAAGCAGGGGGCTTGGAGAAAAACTGTTTTTT
TRBJ2-7 | few | . | TRBV6-1 | CASSEQGPYEQYF | TGTGCCAGCAGTGAACAGGGGCCCTACGAGCAGTACTTC
TRBJ2-7 | . | . | TRBV11-2 | CASSRGASGLSYEQYF | TGTGCCAGCAGCCGGGGGGCTAGCGGACTCTCCTACGAGCAGTACTTC
TRBJ2-2 | . | . | TRBV30 | CAWSVRVGTGELFF | TGTGCCTGGAGTGTACGTGTGGGAACCGGGGAGCTGTTTTTT
TRBJ1-1 | . | . | TRBV6-5 | CASRLGLGTEAFF | TGTGCCAGCAGGCTCGGGTTGGGCACTGAAGCTTTCTTT
TRBJ1-2 | . | . | TRBV2 | CASSEWTAYGYTF | TGTGCCAGCAGTGAATGGACAGCCTATGGCTACACCTTC
TRBJ1-2 | . | . | TRBV5-4 | CASRSSGFGGYTF | TGTGCCAGCAGATCATCGGGTTTCGGCGGCTACACCTTC
TRBJ2-1 | few | TRBD2 | TRBV27 | CASTLGASGIYEQFF | TGTGCCAGTACCCTTGGCGCTAGCGGGATCTATGAGCAGTTCTTC
TRBJ2-7 | . | . | TRBV2 | CASSISHVTYEQYF | TGTGCCAGCAGTATAAGCCATGTTACCTACGAGCAGTACTTC
TRBJ1-2 | . | . | TRBV4-2 | CASSQLSVGYGYTF | TGTGCCAGCAGCCAACTCTCCGTGGGGTATGGCTACACCTTC
TRBJ2-7 | . | . | TRBV28 | CASSLSIDSSYEQYF | TGTGCCAGCAGTTTATCTATCGACAGCTCCTACGAGCAGTACTTC
TRBJ2-7 | . | . | TRBV2 | CASRDPGLSSYEQYF | TGTGCCAGCAGAGATCCGGGACTCAGCTCCTACGAGCAGTACTTC
TRBJ1-2 | . | . | TRBV7-8 | CASSYGRDLGYTF | TGTGCCAGCAGCTACGGACGGGATCTTGGCTACACCTTC
TRBJ2-3 | once | . | TRBV9 | CASSVSGTGTDTQYF | TGTGCCAGCAGCGTATCAGGGACCGGGACAGATACGCAGTATTTT
TRBJ1-3 | . | . | TRBV11-2 | CASSLGPPGGRNTIYF | TGTGCCAGCAGCTTAGGGCCCCCAGGAGGGAGAAACACCATATATTTT
TRBJ1-2 | few | . | TRBV9 | CASSVESGYGYTF | TGTGCCAGCAGCGTAGAGTCAGGATATGGCTACACCTTC
TRBJ1-5 | few | . | TRBV6-1 | CASSVEGVTNQPQHF | TGTGCCAGCAGTGTTGAAGGCGTGACGAATCAGCCCCAGCATTTT
TRBJ2-5 | . | . | TRBV7-9 | CASSAGRSGETQYF | TGTGCCAGCAGCGCCGGACGATCAGGGGAGACCCAGTACTTC
TRBJ1-1 | . | . | TRBV5-4 | CASSLDPGRGTEAFF | TGTGCCAGCAGCTTGGACCCGGGGCGCGGCACTGAAGCTTTCTTT
TRBJ1-4 | . | . | TRBV28 | CASSSPPGQAWSTNEKLFF | TGTGCCAGCAGTTCCCCTCCAGGGCAGGCCTGGTCCACTAATGAAAAACTGTTTTTT
TRBJ1-2 | . | . | TRBV19 | CASRSATGATFRGYTF | TGTGCCAGTAGAAGCGCCACCGGAGCAACCTTCCGAGGCTACACCTTC
TRBJ2-3 | . | TRBD1 | TRBV29-1 | CSVEPTGGVPDTQYF | TGCAGCGTTGAACCGACAGGGGGGGTCCCAGATACGCAGTATTTT
TRBJ2-1 | . | . | TRBV4-1 | CASSQDPRSSYNEQFF | TGCGCCAGCAGCCAAGATCCGAGGAGCTCCTACAATGAGCAGTTCTTC
TRBJ2-7 | . | . | TRBV6-5 | CASSYSIVAGAEQYF | TGTGCCAGCAGTTACTCGATTGTCGCAGGGGCCGAGCAGTACTTC
TRBJ2-7 | . | . | TRBV12-5 | CASAQQIYEQYF | TGTGCTAGTGCCCAACAGATATACGAGCAGTACTTC
TRBJ1-1 | once | TRBD1 | TRBV9 | CASSSRQGAYTEAFF | TGTGCCAGCAGCTCGCGACAGGGGGCGTATACTGAAGCTTTCTTT
TRBJ1-2 | . | . | TRBV28 | CASSLRLRHGYTF | TGTGCCAGCAGTTTAAGGCTGCGGCATGGCTACACCTTC
TRBJ1-1 | many | . | TRBV29-1 | CSESGARDTEAFF | TGCAGCGAATCTGGGGCCCGGGACACTGAAGCTTTCTTT
TRBJ2-6 | . | . | TRBV19 | CASLPIGTNVLTF | TGTGCCAGTCTCCCGATCGGGACCAACGTCCTGACTTTC
TRBJ2-3 | . | TRBD2 | TRBV7-3 | CASSLIAGALDTQYF | TGTGCCAGCAGCTTAATAGCGGGAGCATTAGATACGCAGTATTTT
TRBJ2-3 | many | TRBD2 | TRBV9 | CASSAFTSSGRADTQYF | TGTGCCAGCAGCGCCTTTACCTCTAGCGGGAGAGCAGATACGCAGTATTTT
TRBJ2-1 | few | . | TRBV2 | CASSLIGLGPSNEQFF | TGTGCCAGCAGCCTAATTGGACTCGGGCCCTCCAATGAGCAGTTCTTC
TRBJ1-1 | . | TRBD1 | TRBV5-8 | CASSSDRGQGTEAFF | TGTGCCAGCAGCTCAGACAGGGGACAAGGAACTGAAGCTTTCTTT
TRBJ1-5 | . | . | TRBV2 | CASSGAGGNQPQHF | TGTGCCAGCAGTGGAGCGGGGGGCAATCAGCCCCAGCATTTT
TRBJ2-1 | . | . | TRBV5-1 | CASSLTPGLLYNEQFF | TGCGCCAGCAGCTTGACCCCCGGACTACTCTACAATGAGCAGTTCTTC
TRBJ2-7 | . | TRBD2 | TRBV9 | CASSVTGGLAGGPDEQYF | TGTGCCAGCAGCGTTACAGGGGGGCTAGCGGGAGGGCCCGACGAGCAGTACTTC
TRBJ2-1 | . | . | TRBV20-1 | CSARVNEQFF | TGCAGTGCTAGAGTTAATGAGCAGTTCTTC
TRBJ1-1 | once | . | TRBV7-9 | CASSYRLNTEAFF | TGTGCCAGCAGCTACCGGCTAAACACTGAAGCTTTCTTT